A single sample is the source of the 31 T cell receptor beta chains below, sequenced in a study of T-cell memory formation after mild COVID-19. TCRdb ran MiXCR on the 5' RACE reads and lists one entry per CDR3 protein. The table records hundreds of thousands of distinct CDR3 sequences, 8.2% of them present only once. The specimen was PBMCs or a T cell subset sorted from them (not recorded which). The receptors were sampled from a man between 18 and 29 years old who had mild COVID-19 (a few samples of this study predate the infection). Cell type and time point are not known.

This chain connects TRBV7-3 to TRBJ2-2; D not resolved. CDR1 SGHTA and CDR2 FQGTGA come from the germline V gene. V shed 5 bases and J shed 3 bases, with 13 bases lying between them. CDR3 length: 15 residues. Here the CDR3 reads CASSPDAHDTGELFF. CDR3 in DNA: TGTGCCAGCAGCCCCGACGCACACGACACCGGGGAGCTGTTTTTT.

Ten or more counts support this clonotype. This sequence joins TRBV7-9 and TRBJ2-7, with D unresolved. Trimming took 3 bases from V and 2 from J, leaving 11 bases between them. The CDR3 loop spans 14 amino acids. Looked up from germline, CDR1 is SEHNR and CDR2 is FQNEAQ (reference sequence). CDR3 sequence: CASSFTAKPYEQYF. The CDR3 DNA reads TGTGCCAGCAGCTTCACCGCAAAGCCCTACGAGCAGTACTTC.

This clonotype was seen repeatedly, ten times or more. The CDR3 loop reads CASSDVPGGETQYF. DNA of the CDR3: TGTGCCAGCAGTGATGTCCCGGGGGGGGAGACCCAGTACTTC. The rearrangement links TRBV2 to TRBJ2-5; 8 bases fit TRBD2. CDR3 size: 14 residues. Germline CDR1 and CDR2: SNHLY and FYNNEI. J gave up 5 bases and V 3 bases, and 5 bases lay outside the gene matches.

The table lists this clonotype with many counts. This chain connects TRBV20-1 to TRBJ2-7; TRBD1 agrees at 7 bases. This CDR3 has 15 amino acids. The V and J ends lost 0 bases and 2 bases, in that order; junction bases with no gene match: 7. The V gene's germline CDR1 is DFQATT and CDR2 SNEGSKA (reference sequence). The CDR3 region has the DNA TGCAGTGCTAGAGAAGGAACAGGGGCTACCTACGAGCAGTACTTC. Translation: CSAREGTGATYEQYF.

The chain has TRBV5-1 and TRBJ2-6; D tentatively reads TRBD1 or TRBD2 (5 bases each). The CDR3 is 16 residues long. The germline gives CDR1 SGHRS, CDR2 YFSETQ. The V end lost 4 bases, the J end lost 0 bases, and 11 bases lay between the germline ends. The CDR3 bases are TGCGCCAGCAGCAGCGGACAAAACTCTGGGGCCAACGTCCTGACTTTC. Protein product: CASSSGQNSGANVLTF.

The sample holds many counts of this clonotype. This chain connects TRBV5-1 to TRBJ1-1, with D perhaps TRBD1 (5 bases). The V and J ends lost 4 bases and 1 base respectively, with 11 bases between them. The CDR3 is 14 residues long. Germline V lookup: CDR1 SGHRS, CDR2 YFSETQ. CDR3 residues: CASSVGVSNTEAFF. CDR3 in DNA: TGCGCCAGCAGCGTGGGGGTTTCGAACACTGAAGCTTTCTTT. The full variable domain, rest sourced from reference TRBV5-1 and TRBJ1-1, is KAGVTQTPRYLIKTRGQQVTLSCSPISGHRSVSWYQQTPGQGLQFLFEYFSETQRNKGNFPGRFSGRQFSNSRSEMNVSTLELGDSALYLCASSVGVSNTEAFFGQGTRLTVV.

The gene calls are TRBV6-6 and TRBJ1-1; TRBD1 matches at 8 bases. With 4 bases clipped from V and 5 bases from J, the junction kept 9 bases outside the gene matches. Germline-derived CDR1 and CDR2 are MNHNY and SVGAGI (reference sequence). This CDR3 region has 15 residues. This CDR3 is CASSFASDRETEAFF. The CDR3 DNA sequence: TGTGCCAGCAGTTTCGCCTCGGACAGGGAGACTGAAGCTTTCTTT.

The V gene is TRBV30, the J gene TRBJ1-4; 8 positions agree with TRBD1. The germline V gene encodes CDR1 GTSNPN and CDR2 SVGIG (reference sequence). The length of the CDR3 is 14 residues. V gave up 0 bases and J gave up 8 bases; unmatched junction bases: 5. As DNA, the CDR3 is TGTGCCTGGAGTGTACAGGGGGATGGGGAAAAACTGTTTTTT. Its translation is CAWSVQGDGEKLFF.

With regard to this clonotype: The junction departs from the called germline gene at one end, perhaps through a read error. The rearrangement joins TRBV7-3 to TRBJ2-3; 8 bases match TRBD1. CDR1 is SGHTA, CDR2 FQGTGA, per germline. This CDR3 has 16 amino acids. The CDR3 sequence: CDSSPNGQGRVDTQYF. CDR3 DNA sequence: TGTGACAGCAGCCCTAATGGACAGGGCCGAGTAGATACGCAGTATTTT.

This clonotype occurred many times. The rearrangement uses TRBV29-1 and TRBJ1-4; D uncertain. CDR3 size: 11 residues. The ends were cut back, 6 bases at V and 8 bases at J, with 10 bases in the middle. Per germline, CDR1 SQVTM and CDR2 ANQGSEA. The CDR3 here is CSVHVGEKLFF. The CDR3 DNA reads as TGCAGCGTCCACGTAGGCGAAAAACTGTTTTTT.

This clonotype occurred many times. The CDR3 DNA reads TGTGCCAGCAGACATAGCGGGGGGGCGGGGGAGACCCAGTACTTC. This gives the protein CASRHSGGAGETQYF. The chain has TRBV11-2 and TRBJ2-5; 11 bases line up with TRBD2. Trimming removed 6 bases from V and 5 bases from J; junction bases left unmatched: 8. This CDR3 is 15 amino acids long. From germline, CDR1 is SGHAT and CDR2 FQNNGV.

This clonotype was seen more than once but under ten times. This chain connects TRBV20-1 to TRBJ2-5; 11 nucleotides line up with TRBD1. Trimming at V came to 6 bases and at J to 5 bases, leaving 2 bases not matched to a gene. In germline, CDR1 is DFQATT, CDR2 SNEGSKA (reference sequence). The CDR3 loop spans 12 amino acids. The chain's CDR3 is CSAWDRGETQYF. In nucleotides, the CDR3 is TGCAGTGCATGGGACAGGGGGGAGACCCAGTACTTC.

V gene TRBV5-1 combines with J gene TRBJ2-7, with TRBD2 matching 9 bases. The CDR3 has 15 residues. The ends lost 5 bases at V and 4 bases at J; junction bases unmatched: 10. Germline loops: CDR1 SGHRS, CDR2 YFSETQ. CDR3 region: CASRIGAGGLYEQYF. CDR3 DNA: TGCGCCAGCAGAATCGGGGCGGGGGGGTTGTACGAGCAGTACTTC.

This clonotype showed up just a few times. V gene TRBV7-9 combines with J gene TRBJ2-7, with D perhaps assigned TRBD1 or TRBD2 (5 bases each). Trimming stripped 5 bases from V and 0 bases from J, with 14 bases between. CDR1 is SEHNR, CDR2 FQNEAQ, per germline (reference sequence). This CDR3 contains 15 residues. CDR3 protein: CASSPRDRLSYEQYF. The CDR3 DNA follows: TGTGCCAGCAGCCCACGGGACCGCCTCTCCTACGAGCAGTACTTC.

This clonotype has a handful of counts. This sequence joins TRBV6-5 and TRBJ1-3; 8 positions agree with TRBD1. V was pared by 2 bases and J by 4 bases, with 10 bases of the junction left unmatched. CDR1 and CDR2 (germline): MNHEY, SVGAGI. The CDR3 has 17 residues. The CDR3 coding sequence is TGTGCCAGCAGTTACGGGACAGGCCCGGCGGCAGGAAACACCATATATTTT. Its translation is CASSYGTGPAAGNTIYF.

This sequence joins TRBV7-9 and TRBJ1-2; tentative D call: TRBD1 (6 bases). The length of the CDR3 is 13 residues. The V gene lost 3 bases and the J gene lost 6 bases, with 11 bases spanning the gap. Germline V gene data show CDR1 as SEHNR and CDR2 as FQNEAQ (reference sequence). CDR3 sequence: CASSFARGDGYTF. The CDR3, as DNA: TGTGCCAGCAGCTTTGCCAGGGGTGATGGCTACACCTTC.

The chain employs TRBV7-9 and TRBJ1-2; D is unresolved. The CDR3 has 13 residues. CDR1 and CDR2 (germline): SEHNR, FQNEAQ (reference sequence). Trimming stripped 2 bases from V and 4 bases from J, with 8 bases between. This CDR3 is CASSLQESYGYTF. The CDR3 DNA sequence: TGTGCCAGCAGCTTACAGGAAAGCTATGGCTACACCTTC.

V and J are TRBV7-9 and TRBJ2-7, with 7 bases identical to TRBD1. V lost 8 bases to trimming and J lost 4 bases; unmatched junction nucleotides: 11. The CDR3 covers 14 residues. Germline-derived CDR1 and CDR2 are SEHNR and FQNEAQ (reference sequence). For the CDR3, the DNA is TGTGCCAGCGCACCCGGGACAGTGAATTACGAGCAGTACGTC. It specifies CASAPGTVNYEQYV.

The sample holds a few counts of this clonotype. The chain links TRBV12-3 or TRBV12-4 to TRBJ1-1, with D unclear. This CDR3 is built from 13 residues. V gave up 3 bases and J gave up 1 base, with 6 bases separating them. In DNA form, the CDR3 reads TGTGCCAGCAGTTTTGCGGGGAACACTGAAGCTTTCTTT. Protein: CASSFAGNTEAFF.

This sequence joins TRBV7-6 and TRBJ2-1, with unresolved D. This CDR3 has 13 amino acids. The germline CDR1 and CDR2 sequences are SGHVS and FNYEAQ. Trimming stripped 3 bases from V and 5 bases from J, with 8 bases between. The CDR3 nucleotides are TGTGCCAGCAGCTTCGGCGTACACAATGAGCAGTTCTTC. Translation gives CASSFGVHNEQFF.

This clonotype was detected many times. The chain has TRBV20-1 and TRBJ1-1, with D unclear. Trimming pared 4 bases from V and 6 bases from J, leaving 15 bases between. Germline loops: CDR1 DFQATT, CDR2 SNEGSKA (reference sequence). CDR3 length: 13 amino acids. In nucleotides, the CDR3 is TGCAGTGCTATCACCCCGGGGATCGCTGAAGCTTTCTTT. Translation: CSAITPGIAEAFF.

This clonotype appeared many times. The chain couples TRBV6-2 or TRBV6-3 to TRBJ2-3, with 9 bases matching TRBD2. V lost 6 bases and J lost 3; bases outside the gene matches: 4. Germline V gene sequence: CDR1 MNHEY, CDR2 SVGEGT. CDR3 length: 14 amino acids. This chain's CDR3 is CASSPGLATDTQYF. The CDR3 nucleotides are TGTGCCAGCAGCCCCGGACTAGCGACAGATACGCAGTATTTT.

Many counts were recorded for this clonotype. The V and J genes are TRBV5-1 and TRBJ1-1; D gene unclear. This CDR3 comprises 15 residues. Trimming stripped 0 bases from V and 0 bases from J, with 9 bases between. Looked up from germline, CDR1 is SGHRS and CDR2 is YFSETQ. The CDR3, as DNA: TGCGCCAGCAGCTTGGTGGCGGGAATGAACACTGAAGCTTTCTTT. Encoded protein: CASSLVAGMNTEAFF.

This clonotype was observed many times. The chain couples TRBV6-5 to TRBJ1-3; 9 nucleotides agree with TRBD1. Germline-derived CDR1 and CDR2 are MNHEY and SVGAGI. The CDR3 extends over 15 amino acids. The V gene end was trimmed by 6 bases and the J gene end by 3 bases; junction bases not matched to a gene: 6. CDR3 in DNA: TGTGCCAGCAGCAAACAGGGGGCGATTGGAAACACCATATATTTT. This gives the protein CASSKQGAIGNTIYF.

The rearrangement uses TRBV2 and TRBJ1-2, with 9 nucleotides matching TRBD1. V was clipped by 8 bases and J by 2 bases; unmatched bases: 6. The CDR3 runs 14 residues. Germline V CDR1 and CDR2: SNHLY, FYNNEI. In DNA form, the CDR3 reads TGTGCCAGCGCAGAACAGGGGGCGAACTATGGCTACACCTTC. Translating gives CASAEQGANYGYTF.

This clonotype came up a few times. A much larger clone is a single base away; this may be a read error. This CDR3 is missing its conserved last phenylalanine or tryptophan, likely due to a read error. J is TRBJ1-1 and V is TRBV12-3 or TRBV12-4; no clear D. Trimming shortened V by 7 bases and J by 5 bases, and 14 bases separated the two germline ends. The CDR3 is made up of 13 amino acids. CDR3 sequence (DNA): TGTGCCAGCACGCTCCTCCGGGAGACTGAAGCTTTCCTT. Its protein is CASTLLRETEAFL.

The CDR3 reads CASSQGGVARSGNTIYF. CDR3 DNA sequence: TGCGCCAGCAGCCAAGGCGGGGTTGCTCGCTCTGGAAACACCATATATTTT. The gene calls are TRBV4-1 and TRBJ1-3; D is unclear. V was trimmed by 1 base and J by 0 bases, leaving 13 bases between them. Germline-derived CDR1 and CDR2 are MGHRA and YSYEKL. This CDR3 contains 17 residues.

A few counts support this clonotype. The V gene is TRBV12-3 or TRBV12-4, the J gene TRBJ1-2; no clear D gene. V gave up 6 bases and J gave up 4 bases, with 15 bases separating them. The CDR3 totals 14 residues. CDR3 in amino acids: CASSPTGLGYGYTF. The CDR3 coding sequence is TGTGCCAGCAGCCCTACGGGGTTAGGCTATGGCTACACCTTC.

This clonotype was observed a few times. The CDR3 DNA is TGTGCCAGCAGTTTAGCCCCCGGGACAGGGGGCACCCAGTACTTC. This sequence encodes CASSLAPGTGGTQYF. The chain has TRBV12-3 or TRBV12-4 and TRBJ2-5; 12 bases match TRBD1. The CDR3 spans 15 residues. V dropped 0 bases and J dropped 8; count of bases not matched to a gene: 4.

Only a few counts were recorded for this clonotype. This sequence joins TRBV7-9 and TRBJ2-7; a possible D gene is TRBD2 (6 bases). V shed 4 bases and J shed 6 bases, with 19 bases lying between them. Germline-derived CDR1 and CDR2 are SEHNR and FQNEAQ (reference sequence). The CDR3 extends over 15 amino acids. CDR3 amino acids: CASSSGGRPHGEQYF. CDR3 bases: TGTGCCAGCAGCTCCGGAGGGCGGCCCCACGGCGAGCAGTACTTC.

This clonotype showed up just a few times. V usage is TRBV10-3 and J usage is TRBJ2-1; 9 bases are a match to TRBD2. Germline loops: CDR1 ENHRY, CDR2 SYGVKD. The V gene end was trimmed by 6 bases and the J gene end by 5 bases; junction bases not matched to a gene: 11. The CDR3 runs to 16 residues. The CDR3 loop reads CAIRVGGLAQHNEQFF. The CDR3 coding sequence is TGTGCCATCAGGGTTGGGGGACTAGCCCAGCACAATGAGCAGTTCTTC.